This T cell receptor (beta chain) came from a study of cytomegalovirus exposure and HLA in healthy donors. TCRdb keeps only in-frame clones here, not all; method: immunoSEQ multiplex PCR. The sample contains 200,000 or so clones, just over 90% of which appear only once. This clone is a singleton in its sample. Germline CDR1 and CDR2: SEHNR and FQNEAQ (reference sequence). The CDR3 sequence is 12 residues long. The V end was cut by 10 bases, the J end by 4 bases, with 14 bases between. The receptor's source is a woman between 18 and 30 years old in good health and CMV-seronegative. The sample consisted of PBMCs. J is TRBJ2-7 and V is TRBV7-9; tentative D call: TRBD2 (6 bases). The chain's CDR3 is CAIGRDDYEQYF. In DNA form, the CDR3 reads TGTGCCATCGGGCGGGACGATTACGAGCAGTACTTC.